This TCR beta chain was observed in a study of T cells after yellow fever vaccination. Findings and caveats of the study: Most primary-vaccination clones recurred post-booster (under 98% CD4, roughly 87% CD8).

Per germline, CDR1 SGHTA and CDR2 FQGNSA. V lost 5 bases, J lost 4 bases, and 12 bases lay in between. The CDR3 is made up of 15 amino acids. This clonotype was seen at least ten times. The antigen is not known. Making TCR cDNA involved 5'RACE template switching, which added UMIs and a universal primer site. TCRdb passed the 5' RACE reads through MiXCR, listing each CDR3 protein once. The data show fewer than 400,000 distinct CDR3 sequences, around 6.5% seen once. The rearrangement uses TRBV7-2 and TRBJ2-6; the D is unclear. The clonotype was recovered from a man aged 25-45 years who received the YFV17D yellow fever vaccine. Sample: PBMCs, taken 5 days after the yellow fever booster vaccination. The CDR3 loop reads CASSRRLDGANVLTF. The CDR3 DNA is TGTGCCAGCAGCCGAAGGTTGGACGGGGCCAACGTCCTGACTTTC.